The 4 T cell receptor beta chains listed next were all sequenced from one sample in a study of T cell responses to AZD1222 COVID-19 vaccine. Profiled with immunoSEQ multiplex PCR; TCRdb holds only in-frame clones, not every one. The table has approximately 160,000 clones, about nine tenths seen once. Sequenced here: peripheral blood, sampled on day 0 of MenACWY control vaccination. The receptors shown here come from an adult in good health.

The chain combines TRBV19 with TRBJ1-1; D is possibly TRBD1 (6 bases). From germline, CDR1 is LNHDA and CDR2 SQIVND (reference sequence). This CDR3 is 12 amino acids long. V was pared by 6 bases and J by 5 bases, with 10 bases between. The CDR3 DNA is TGTGCCAGTAGAATAAGGGGGACTGAAGCTTTCTTT. Protein product: CASRIRGTEAFF.

The chain links TRBV9 to TRBJ1-3; TRBD1 is a possible D gene (6 bases). V lost 0 bases, J lost 3 bases, and 7 bases lay in between. Germline V gene data show CDR1 as SGDLS and CDR2 as YYNGEE. This CDR3 is 14 amino acids long. The CDR3 region is CASSVGGLGNTIYF. The DNA for the CDR3 is TGTGCCAGCAGCGTAGGGGGGCTTGGAAACACCATATATTTT.

The chain couples TRBV10-1 to TRBJ1-3, with 8 bases identical to TRBD1. Trimming removed 2 bases from V and 0 bases from J; junction bases left unmatched: 18. The CDR3 runs to 21 residues. CDR1 is WNHNN and CDR2 is SYGVQD in the germline V gene (reference sequence). This chain's CDR3 is CASSENSCRGLEGFSGNTIYF. The CDR3 bases are TGCGCCAGCAGTGAGAACAGTTGCAGGGGGCTGGAGGGCTTCTCTGGAAACACCATATATTTT.

This clone appeared a few times. The gene calls are TRBV7-9 and TRBJ2-5, with 12 bases that match TRBD2. The CDR3 spans 14 residues. CDR1 and CDR2 from the germline V gene are SEHNR and FQNEAQ (reference sequence). V trimming: 9 bases; J trimming: 4 bases; junction bases outside the gene matches: 6. CDR3: CASSLGLAGETQYF. CDR3 in DNA: TGTGCCAGTTCCTTGGGACTAGCGGGAGAGACCCAGTACTTC.